Presented here are 10 T cell receptor beta chains from one specimen sequenced in a study of blood T cell repertoires in COVID-19 (dated by TCRdb to 2018 to 2020). Receptors were amplified or captured by the immunoSEQ multiplex PCR assay. TCRdb took over this immuneACCESS table, retaining in-frame rearrangements with V and J assigned. Such tables are incomplete; in checked studies, under half of the missing clones stem from an unresolved V gene, and the remainder is unexplained. Present in this sample are around 100,000 clones, approximately 86% of which were seen just once. About 4.5% of the sample goes to the ten largest clones. Sequencing was done on a sample of peripheral blood. The source of these receptors is a man aged 40-49 years with acute or convalescent COVID-19.

This chain joins TRBV5-4 and TRBJ1-1; D may be TRBD1 (6 bases). Germline V gene sequence: CDR1 SGHNT, CDR2 YYREEE (reference sequence). V was cut by 0 bases and J by 4 bases, with 10 bases left in between. The CDR3 extends over 14 amino acids. The CDR3 DNA sequence: TGTGCCAGCAGCTTGGATAACAGGGCCACTGAAGCTTTCTTT. Protein sequence: CASSLDNRATEAFF.

V and J are TRBV10-3 and TRBJ1-1; 8 bases align to TRBD1. The CDR3 runs 13 residues. Germline V CDR1 and CDR2: ENHRY, SYGVKD. V was clipped by 5 bases and J by 10 bases; unmatched bases: 9. The CDR3 is CAISTDREIGAFF. CDR3 DNA sequence: TGTGCCATCAGTACGGACAGGGAGATCGGAGCTTTCTTT.

The chain couples TRBV5-1 to TRBJ2-1; the D gene is possibly TRBD2 (5 bases). CDR3 length: 17 amino acids. Germline CDR1 and CDR2: SGHRS and YFSETQ. Trimming shortened V by 1 base and J by 0 bases, and 14 bases separated the two germline ends. The CDR3 reads CASSLNLQRSSYNEQFF. CDR3 nucleotides: TGCGCCAGCAGCTTGAATCTCCAGCGGAGCTCCTACAATGAGCAGTTCTTC.

The gene calls are TRBV27 and TRBJ1-1; 7 bases map to TRBD1. The CDR3 loop spans 18 amino acids. The germline CDR1 and CDR2 sequences are MNHEY and SMNVEV (reference sequence). Trimming at V came to 5 bases and at J to 4 bases, leaving 19 bases not matched to a gene. The CDR3 DNA follows: TGTGCCAGCAGTCCCACGGACAGGCTAACCCTAAGGATCACTGAAGCTTTCTTT. It codes for CASSPTDRLTLRITEAFF.

The chain carries TRBV27 and TRBJ2-3; D might be TRBD2 (5 bases). Between the trimmed V and J ends, which lost 7 bases and 1 base, there was a span of 18 bases. The CDR3 contains 16 residues. The germline CDR1 and CDR2 sequences are MNHEY and SMNVEV (reference sequence). CDR3 amino acids: CASNPPRGVGTDTQYF. In DNA, the CDR3 is TGTGCCAGCAATCCTCCCCGGGGAGTAGGCACAGATACGCAGTATTTT.

As for this clone: This CDR3 fails to terminate in the conserved phenylalanine or tryptophan, so it likely reflects a read error. The DNA is omitted, as the CDR3 cannot be located on it reliably, and the CDR3 follows TCRdb's listing. This rearrangement joins TRBV10-1 to TRBJ2-7; no check of the table's D call, TRBD1, against the DNA was made. The CDR3 spans 11 amino acids, including both terminal residues. Germline lookup yields CDR1 WNHNN and CDR2 SYGVQD (reference sequence). This chain's CDR3 is CASSEGRQTYL.

The J gene is TRBJ1-1, the V gene TRBV6-5; TRBD1 matches at 8 bases. The junction had 8 bases not matched to a gene; V was cut back by 2 bases and J by 3 bases. Germline V gene sequence: CDR1 MNHEY, CDR2 SVGAGI. This CDR3 spans 16 amino acids. CDR3 DNA: TGTGCCAGCAGTTACATATCCAGGGGGCTCGACACTGAAGCTTTCTTT. Protein: CASSYISRGLDTEAFF.

The CDR3 bases are TGTGCCAGCTCACTAAGGGGGACACTGAACACTGAAGCTTTCTTT. Translating gives CASSLRGTLNTEAFF. This chain uses TRBV18 with TRBJ1-1; TRBD1 might be the D (6 bases). Germline CDR1 KGHSH, CDR2 LQKENI. Trimming took 4 bases from V and 0 from J, leaving 12 bases between them. The CDR3 spans 15 residues.

The DNA for the CDR3 is TGCAGTGCTAGCCGGGAGTACGAGCAGTACTTC. Translating gives CSASREYEQYF. This sequence joins TRBV20-1 and TRBJ2-7; D is possibly TRBD2 (6 bases). Trimming shortened V by 3 bases and J by 4 bases, and 7 bases separated the two germline ends. The germline V gene has CDR1 DFQATT and CDR2 SNEGSKA (reference sequence). The CDR3 covers 11 residues.

A single count supports this clone. V usage is TRBV11-2 and J usage is TRBJ1-1; D unresolved. CDR1 and CDR2 from the germline V gene are SGHAT and FQNNGV. The CDR3 has 12 amino acids. The V end lost 5 bases, the J end lost 5 bases, and 9 bases lay between the germline ends. Here the CDR3 DNA reads TGTGCCAGCAGCCTATTAAAGACTGAAGCTTTCTTT. Translating it yields CASSLLKTEAFF.